These 9 T cell receptor beta chains share one sample of origin, sequenced in a study of early stage breast cancer tumors. The data were produced by immunoSEQ multiplex PCR, yet TCRdb's version contains in-frame clones alone and is incomplete. This sample carries some 15,000 clones, around 80% of them seen once, and the ten largest clones take about 7.6%. The sequenced material came from normal breast tissue next to the tumor. These receptors all stem from a person aged 45 to 59 with breast cancer.

The V and J genes are TRBV6-5 and TRBJ1-1; D not resolved. Germline V gene data show CDR1 as MNHEY and CDR2 as SVGAGI. CDR3 length: 14 residues. V lost 4 bases to trimming and J lost 1 base, with 10 bases between them. CDR3 sequence: CASSLTAPNTEAFF. The CDR3 nucleotides read TGTGCCAGCAGTTTGACCGCGCCGAACACTGAAGCTTTCTTT.

The J gene is TRBJ2-1, the V gene TRBV27, with a tentative D call TRBD2 (6 bases). V lost 4 bases and J lost 7, with 17 bases in between. Germline CDR1 reads MNHEY; CDR2 reads SMNVEV (reference sequence). CDR3 length: 15 amino acids. The CDR3, as DNA: TGTGCCAGCAGTTCGACTAGTAGTTGGGGAAATGAGCAGTTCTTC. This encodes CASSSTSSWGNEQFF.

The chain is built from TRBV4-3 and TRBJ2-4; no firm D call. Germline assignment: CDR1 LGHNA and CDR2 YSLEER. The CDR3 consists of 16 residues. V was shortened by 0 bases and J by 7 bases, with 16 bases between the two germline ends. Written as DNA, the CDR3 is TGCGCCAGCAGCCAAGATAGAAGGGTTGTTAGCAACATTCAGTACTTC. Amino acid sequence: CASSQDRRVVSNIQYF.

The chain is built from TRBV27 and TRBJ2-5; tentatively, D is TRBD2 (5 bases). The V and J ends lost 0 bases and 5 bases respectively, with 10 bases between them. The CDR3 loop spans 14 amino acids. CDR1 MNHEY and CDR2 SMNVEV come from the germline V gene (reference sequence). CDR3 protein: CASSLSLATETQYF. The CDR3 bases are TGTGCCAGCAGTTTATCTCTAGCCACTGAGACCCAGTACTTC.

The gene calls are TRBV2 and TRBJ1-5; tentative D call: TRBD1 (5 bases). V was pared by 1 base and J by 5 bases, with 12 bases between. From germline, CDR1 is SNHLY and CDR2 FYNNEI. CDR3 length equals 15 residues. The CDR3: CASSEEAGSHQPQHF. DNA for the CDR3: TGTGCCAGCAGTGAAGAAGCAGGGTCACATCAGCCCCAGCATTTT.

This clone was seen a handful of times. The chain joins TRBV19 to TRBJ1-1, with TRBD1 matching 8 bases. This CDR3 contains 14 residues. Germline assignment: CDR1 LNHDA and CDR2 SQIVND (reference sequence). With 0 bases clipped from V and 11 bases from J, the junction kept 8 bases outside the gene matches. In nucleotides, the CDR3 is TGTGCCAGTAGTATAGAGGCAGGGGGCGGATCGGCTTTCTTT. Translating it yields CASSIEAGGGSAFF.

The rearrangement joins TRBV5-4 to TRBJ2-1; weak D call: TRBD2 (6 bases). The CDR3 sequence is 14 residues long. Trimming removed 2 bases at V and 5 bases at J, with 11 bases between. Germline CDR1 is SGHNT and CDR2 is YYREEE (reference sequence). The CDR3 spells CASSLGPGDNEQFF. The CDR3 region has the DNA TGTGCCAGCAGCTTAGGTCCGGGGGACAATGAGCAGTTCTTC.

The V gene is TRBV4-3, the J gene TRBJ2-7; possibly TRBD2 for D (5 bases). Germline CDR1 and CDR2: LGHNA and YSLEER. The CDR3 is 14 residues long. Trimming took 1 base from V and 5 from J, leaving 12 bases between them. CDR3 bases: TGCGCCAGCAGCCAAGTTACCGGGATCGACGAGCAGTACTTC. Amino acid sequence: CASSQVTGIDEQYF.

This clone was seen a few times. The gene calls are TRBV6-7 and TRBJ1-1; tentative D call: TRBD1 (6 bases). TRBV6-7 is an ORF, with its function uncertain. Trimming pared 2 bases from V and 7 bases from J, leaving 8 bases between. The CDR3 is 12 residues long. CDR3 loop: CASSYTGNEAFF. The CDR3 DNA sequence: TGTGCCAGCAGTTACACAGGGAATGAAGCTTTCTTT.